This T cell receptor (beta chain) originates from a study of beta chain features in type 1 diabetes. Study information: Sorted cells, about 99 million in number, were examined across all samples.

Overall study findings and caveats: There was a possibility that cDNA sequencing over-represented cells with high TCR expression.

Trimming removed 5 bases from V and 5 bases from J, with 17 bases in between. Per germline, CDR1 SEHNR and CDR2 FQNEAQ (reference sequence). This CDR3 region has 15 residues. What was sequenced were expressed TCRB transcripts, since all of the isolated RNA had been reverse transcribed. An average near 3.57 million reads came from naive, central memory and regulatory T cell samples. Some clones are missing from TCRdb's copy, which holds only in-frame ones; the method was immunoSEQ multiplex PCR. The sample shows around 430,000 clones, 25% to 35% of them seen only once. As concerns this clone: Its antigen is still unknown.

Researchers reported sorting CD4+ naive, central memory, regulatory and stem cell-like memory cells via CD45RO/CCR7/CD25/CD127/CD95/CD27. The chain combines TRBV7-9 with TRBJ2-3, with D perhaps matching TRBD1 (6 bases). The sequenced sample was naive CD4+ T cells from blood. This TCR came from a man aged 18-30 years in good health. CDR3 nucleotides: TGTGCCAGCAGCCTACAGGACAGTTGGGGAGATACGCAGTATTTT. It encodes CASSLQDSWGDTQYF.